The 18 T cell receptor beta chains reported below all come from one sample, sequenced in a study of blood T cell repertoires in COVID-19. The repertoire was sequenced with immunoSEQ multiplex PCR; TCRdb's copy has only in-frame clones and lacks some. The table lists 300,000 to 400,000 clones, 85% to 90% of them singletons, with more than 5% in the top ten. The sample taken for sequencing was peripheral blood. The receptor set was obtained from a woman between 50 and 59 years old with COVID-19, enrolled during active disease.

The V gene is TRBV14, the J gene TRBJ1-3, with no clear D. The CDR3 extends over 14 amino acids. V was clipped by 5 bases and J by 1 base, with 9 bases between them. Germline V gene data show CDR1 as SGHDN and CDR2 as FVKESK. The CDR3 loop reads CASSSAVSGNTIYF. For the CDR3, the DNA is TGTGCCAGCAGCTCGGCGGTATCTGGAAACACCATATATTTT. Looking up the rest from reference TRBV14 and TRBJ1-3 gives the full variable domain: EAGVTQFPSHSVIEKGQTVTLRCDPISGHDNLYWYRRVMGKEIKFLLHFVKESKQDESGMPNNRFLAERTGGTYSTLKVQPAELEDSGVYFCASSSAVSGNTIYFGEGSWLTVV.

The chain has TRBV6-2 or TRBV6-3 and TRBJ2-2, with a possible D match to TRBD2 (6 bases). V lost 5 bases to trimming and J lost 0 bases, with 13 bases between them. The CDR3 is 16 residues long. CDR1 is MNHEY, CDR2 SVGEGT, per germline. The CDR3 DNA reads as TGTGCCAGCAGTGCCCTTCGCGGGACGAACACCGGGGAGCTGTTTTTT. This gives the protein CASSALRGTNTGELFF.

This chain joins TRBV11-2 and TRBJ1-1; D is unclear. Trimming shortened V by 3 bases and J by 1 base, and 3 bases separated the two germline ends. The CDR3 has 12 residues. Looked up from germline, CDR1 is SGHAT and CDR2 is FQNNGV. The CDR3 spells CASSFRNTEAFF. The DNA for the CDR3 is TGTGCCAGCAGCTTCAGGAACACTGAAGCTTTCTTT.

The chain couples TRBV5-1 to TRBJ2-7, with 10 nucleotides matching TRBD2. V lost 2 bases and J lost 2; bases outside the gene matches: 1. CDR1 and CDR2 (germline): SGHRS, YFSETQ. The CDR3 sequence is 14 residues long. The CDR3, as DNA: TGCGCCAGCAGCTTCAGCGGGAGGGCCTACGAGCAGTACTTC. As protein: CASSFSGRAYEQYF.

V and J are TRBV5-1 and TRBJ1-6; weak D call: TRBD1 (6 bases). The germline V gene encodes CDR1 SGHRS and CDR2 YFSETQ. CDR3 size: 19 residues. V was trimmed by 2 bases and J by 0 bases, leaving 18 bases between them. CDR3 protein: CASSFRVQGSSSYNSPLHF. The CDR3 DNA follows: TGCGCCAGCAGCTTCCGAGTACAGGGCTCGAGCTCCTATAATTCACCCCTCCACTTT.

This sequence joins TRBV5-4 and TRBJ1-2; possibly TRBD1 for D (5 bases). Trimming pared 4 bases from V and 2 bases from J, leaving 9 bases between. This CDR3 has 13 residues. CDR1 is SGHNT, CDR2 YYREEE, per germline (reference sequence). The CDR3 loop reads CASSPRENYGYTF. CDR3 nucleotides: TGTGCCAGCAGCCCCAGGGAAAACTATGGCTACACCTTC.

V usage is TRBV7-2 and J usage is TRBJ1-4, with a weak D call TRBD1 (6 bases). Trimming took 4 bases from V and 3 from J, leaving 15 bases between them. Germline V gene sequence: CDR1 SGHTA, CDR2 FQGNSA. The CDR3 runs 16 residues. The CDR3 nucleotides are TGTGCCAGCAGCTCCCTTGGGGGGGCAGCTAATGAAAAACTGTTTTTT. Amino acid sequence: CASSSLGGAANEKLFF.

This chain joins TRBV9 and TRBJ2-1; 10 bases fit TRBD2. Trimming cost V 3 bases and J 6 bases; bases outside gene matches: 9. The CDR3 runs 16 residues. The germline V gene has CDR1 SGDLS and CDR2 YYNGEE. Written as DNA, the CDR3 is TGTGCCAGCAGCGCAACCATAGCGGGAGGTTTCAATGAGCAGTTCTTC. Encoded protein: CASSATIAGGFNEQFF.

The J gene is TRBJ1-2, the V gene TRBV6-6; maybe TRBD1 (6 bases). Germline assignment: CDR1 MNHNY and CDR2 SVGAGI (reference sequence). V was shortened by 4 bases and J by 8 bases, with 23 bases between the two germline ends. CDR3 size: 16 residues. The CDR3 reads CASSLGPPTGKSGYTF. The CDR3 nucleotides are TGTGCCAGCAGTTTGGGGCCCCCAACAGGGAAGAGCGGCTACACCTTC.

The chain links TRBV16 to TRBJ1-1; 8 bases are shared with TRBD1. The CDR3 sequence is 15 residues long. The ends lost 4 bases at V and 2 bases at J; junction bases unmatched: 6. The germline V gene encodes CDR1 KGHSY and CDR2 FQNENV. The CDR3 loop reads CASSLPGGGNTEAFF. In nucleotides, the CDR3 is TGTGCCAGCAGCCTCCCAGGGGGCGGAAACACTGAAGCTTTCTTT.

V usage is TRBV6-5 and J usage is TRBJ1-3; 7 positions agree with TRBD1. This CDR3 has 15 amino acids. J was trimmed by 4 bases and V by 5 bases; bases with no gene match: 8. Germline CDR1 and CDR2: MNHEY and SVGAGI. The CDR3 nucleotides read TGTGCCAGCAGTAGCTACAGGGGAGAAGGAAACACCATATATTTT. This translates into CASSSYRGEGNTIYF.

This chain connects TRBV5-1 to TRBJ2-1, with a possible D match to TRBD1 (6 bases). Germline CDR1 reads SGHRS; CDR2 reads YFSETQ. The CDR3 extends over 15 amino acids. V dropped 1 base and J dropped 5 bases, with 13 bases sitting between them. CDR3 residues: CASSLSGHLNNEQFF. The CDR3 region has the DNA TGCGCCAGCAGCTTGTCGGGACACCTTAACAATGAGCAGTTCTTC. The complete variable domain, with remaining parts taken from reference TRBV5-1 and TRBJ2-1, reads KAGVTQTPRYLIKTRGQQVTLSCSPISGHRSVSWYQQTPGQGLQFLFEYFSETQRNKGNFPGRFSGRQFSNSRSEMNVSTLELGDSALYLCASSLSGHLNNEQFFGPGTRLTVL.

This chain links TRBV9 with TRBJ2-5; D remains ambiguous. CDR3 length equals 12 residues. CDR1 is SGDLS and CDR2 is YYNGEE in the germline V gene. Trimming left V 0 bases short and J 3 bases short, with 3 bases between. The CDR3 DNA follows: TGTGCCAGCAGCGTAGCCGAAGAGACCCAGTACTTC. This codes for CASSVAEETQYF. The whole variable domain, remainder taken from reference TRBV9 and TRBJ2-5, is DSGVTQTPKHLITATGQRVTLRCSPRSGDLSVYWYQQSLDQGLQFLIQYYNGEERAKGNILERFSAQQFPDLHSELNLSSLELGDSALYFCASSVAEETQYFGPGTRLLVL.

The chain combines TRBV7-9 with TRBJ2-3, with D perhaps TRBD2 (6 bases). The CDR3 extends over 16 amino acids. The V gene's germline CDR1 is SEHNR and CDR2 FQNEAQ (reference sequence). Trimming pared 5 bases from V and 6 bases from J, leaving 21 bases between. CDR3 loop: CASSPGSGTPRDTQYF. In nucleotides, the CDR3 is TGTGCCAGCAGCCCAGGCTCCGGGACTCCAAGGGATACGCAGTATTTT.

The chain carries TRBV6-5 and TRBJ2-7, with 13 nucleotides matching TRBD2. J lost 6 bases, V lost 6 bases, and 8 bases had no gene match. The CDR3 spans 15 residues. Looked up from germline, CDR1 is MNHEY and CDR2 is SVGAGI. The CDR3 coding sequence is TGTGCCAGCAGGGGACTAGCGGGACCCCTAGGCGAGCAGTACTTC. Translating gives CASRGLAGPLGEQYF.

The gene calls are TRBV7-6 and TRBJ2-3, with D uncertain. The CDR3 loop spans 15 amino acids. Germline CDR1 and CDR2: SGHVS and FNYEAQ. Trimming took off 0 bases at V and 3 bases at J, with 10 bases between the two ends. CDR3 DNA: TGTGCCAGCAGCTTAGCGGGCGCAACAACAGATACGCAGTATTTT. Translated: CASSLAGATTDTQYF.

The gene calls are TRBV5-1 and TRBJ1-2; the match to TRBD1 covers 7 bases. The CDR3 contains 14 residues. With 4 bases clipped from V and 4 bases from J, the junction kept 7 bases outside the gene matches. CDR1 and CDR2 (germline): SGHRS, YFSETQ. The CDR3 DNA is TGCGCCAGCAGCCAGGACAGGTCGGGCTATGGCTACACCTTC. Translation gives CASSQDRSGYGYTF.

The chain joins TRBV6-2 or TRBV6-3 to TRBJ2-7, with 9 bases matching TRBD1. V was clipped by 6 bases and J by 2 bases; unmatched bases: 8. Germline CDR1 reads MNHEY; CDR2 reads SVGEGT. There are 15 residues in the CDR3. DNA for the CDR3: TGTGCCAGCAGCAGAACGAGGACAGGGGCCTACGAGCAGTACTTC. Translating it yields CASSRTRTGAYEQYF.